The clone carrying this T cell receptor beta chain was counted a few times. Its antigen remains unidentified. Libraries of TCR beta came from quantitative 5'-RACE with molecular barcodes. TCRdb itself ran the 5' RACE reads through MiXCR, one entry per CDR3 protein. The sample consists of under 120,000 distinct CDR3 sequences, nearly 25% of them appearing once. This specimen comes from a study of CD8 T cells in ankylosing spondylitis. Study-wide results and limits: Clones linked to disease were reported to show significant enrichment in matched ankylosing spondylitis synovial fluid.

The germline CDR1 and CDR2 sequences are MGHDK and SYGVNS. Trimming cost V 8 bases and J 8 bases; bases outside gene matches: 6. This CDR3 has 12 residues. The chain is built from TRBV25-1 and TRBJ2-1; 7 nucleotides align to TRBD2. The source material was synovial fluid, either unsorted or a sorted T cell fraction (not recorded which). The receptor was isolated from a male donor with ankylosing spondylitis. For the CDR3, the DNA is TGTGCCAGCTCGACTAGCAGGTATGAGCAGTTCTTC. Encoded protein: CASSTSRYEQFF.